The T cell receptor beta chain under discussion was sequenced for a study of persistence of HIV-infected CD4 T cells. Study details: Donors had been on suppressive ART for a median of approximately eight years.

The germline gives CDR1 LGHDT, CDR2 YNNKEL (reference sequence). V was trimmed by 2 bases and J by 8 bases, leaving 12 bases between them. This CDR3 has 13 amino acids. The immunoSEQ assay was version 4, run in survey mode. Genomic DNA was diluted to 10 ng/uL, up to 1 ug per sample. The table came from immunoSEQ multiplex PCR; TCRdb's copy has only in-frame clones and leaves some out. Among roughly 28,000 clones listed, about 80% were seen once. Lysates of CMV-infected fibroblasts at 10 ug/mL stimulated these cells. CD40L/CD69 double-negative CD45RO-high memory CD4+ T cells were collected. For at least 4 years, plasma HIV-1 RNA was undetectable (<50 copies/mL). Concerning this clone itself: No antigen is known for it.

Study-wide results and limits: TCRbeta richness was lower in CMV- and Gag-responding cells than in anti-CD3/anti-CD28-responding cells.

The TCR was taken from an adult woman with HIV who was CMV-seropositive. V is TRBV3-1 (or the pseudogene TRBV3-2) and J is TRBJ1-2; TRBD1 might be the D (5 bases). Sequenced here: CD4+ T cells sorted from PBMCs after roughly 18-hour stimulation, sampled from a patient who received antiretroviral therapy. The CDR3 loop is CASSQLIGEGYTF. CDR3 sequence (DNA): TGTGCCAGCAGCCAACTGATAGGGGAAGGCTACACCTTC.